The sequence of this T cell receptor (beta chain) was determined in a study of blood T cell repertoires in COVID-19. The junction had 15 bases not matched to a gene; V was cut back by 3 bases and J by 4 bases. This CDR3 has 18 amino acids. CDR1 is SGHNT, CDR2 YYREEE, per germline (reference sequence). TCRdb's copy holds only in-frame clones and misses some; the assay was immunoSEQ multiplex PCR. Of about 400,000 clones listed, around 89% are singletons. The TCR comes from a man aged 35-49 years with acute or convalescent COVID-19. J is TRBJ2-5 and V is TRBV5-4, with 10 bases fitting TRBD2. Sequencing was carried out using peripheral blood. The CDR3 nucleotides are TGTGCCAGCAGCTCCCCCGGAGGTAGAGCGGGGGGGCGAGAGACCCAGTACTTC. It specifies CASSSPGGRAGGRETQYF.